This is a list of T cell receptor beta chains from one sample in a study of blood T cell repertoires in COVID-19. Produced via immunoSEQ multiplex PCR; TCRdb's table is partial and in-frame only. The sample shows 90,000 to 120,000 clones, 89% of them seen only once. Material for sequencing was peripheral blood. The source is a man aged 35-49 years with active or convalescent COVID-19. Both conserved end residues are part of each CDR3. The D gene is left open where the match is weak. For some rows the clone size is stated as once, few or many, or as a class when expanded; others skip it.

V	D	size	J	CDR3	DNA
TRBV7-2	NA	NA	TRBJ2-3	CASSSRVLAQDTQYF	TGTGCCAGCAGCTCCCGGGTCCTAGCACAGGATACGCAGTATTTT
TRBV10-3	NA	NA	TRBJ1-2	CAISRDVGNYGYTF	TGTGCCATCAGCCGGGATGTAGGTAACTATGGCTACACCTTC
TRBV30	NA	NA	TRBJ2-5	CAWKAGAVTQYF	TGTGCCTGGAAAGCAGGAGCGGTGACCCAGTACTTC
TRBV19	NA	NA	TRBJ1-1	CASSLTGEAFF	TGTGCCAGTAGCTTGACAGGTGAAGCTTTCTTT
TRBV14	TRBD1	NA	TRBJ1-6	CASRQGFINSPLHF	TGTGCCAGCAGACAGGGGTTTATTAATTCACCCCTCCACTTT
TRBV9	NA	once	TRBJ2-3	CASSVATRGGTDTQYF	TGTGCCAGCAGCGTAGCTACGAGGGGGGGAACAGATACGCAGTATTTT
TRBV30	NA	NA	TRBJ1-5	CAWSVRGNQPQHF	TGTGCCTGGAGTGTACGGGGAAATCAGCCCCAGCATTTT
TRBV9	TRBD1	NA	TRBJ1-2	CASSVLGQSNYGYTF	TGTGCCAGCAGCGTACTGGGACAGTCTAACTATGGCTACACCTTC
TRBV7-2	NA	few	TRBJ1-2	CASSSQGDGYTF	TGTGCCAGCAGCTCACAGGGAGATGGCTACACCTTC
TRBV28	NA	NA	TRBJ2-4	CASTTAGGAKNIQYF	TGTGCCAGCACCACCGCCGGGGGTGCCAAAAACATTCAGTACTTC